This is a list of T cell receptor beta chains from one sample in a study of blood T cell repertoires in COVID-19. The method was immunoSEQ multiplex PCR; TCRdb's version includes in-frame clones alone and lacks a portion of them. The table has around 200,000 clones, more than 80% seen once. The specimen sequenced was peripheral blood. The receptors were sampled from a woman aged 80 or over with acute or convalescent COVID-19. CDR3s include the opening cysteine and the closing phenylalanine or tryptophan. The order of the fields is J gene, D gene, V gene, clone size, CDR3 DNA, CDR3 protein. D genes are given only for firm matches. Only part of the rows carry a size: once, few, many, or a class if the clone is expanded.

j_gene: TRBJ2-1
d_gene: TRBD2
v_gene: TRBV7-2
abundance: .
CDR3nt: TGTGCCAGCAGCTTTAGGAGCGGGGGGGCCGGTGAGCAGTTCTTC
CDR3aa: CASSFRSGGAGEQFF

j_gene: TRBJ1-6
d_gene: TRBD1
v_gene: TRBV30
abundance: .
CDR3nt: TGTGCCTGGAGTGGCGACGGGACAGTGAATTCACCCCTCCACTTT
CDR3aa: CAWSGDGTVNSPLHF

j_gene: TRBJ2-2
d_gene: .
v_gene: TRBV5-4
abundance: .
CDR3nt: TGTGCCAGCAGCCCTTCCCTTGTTCTCGGGGAGCTGTTTTTT
CDR3aa: CASSPSLVLGELFF

j_gene: TRBJ2-2
d_gene: TRBD2
v_gene: TRBV6-1
abundance: few
CDR3nt: TGTGCCAGCAGTGCGCCAGCGGGGGGCGAATTAACCGGGGAGCTGTTTTTT
CDR3aa: CASSAPAGGELTGELFF

j_gene: TRBJ2-2
d_gene: TRBD1
v_gene: TRBV19
abundance: once
CDR3nt: TGTGCCAGTAGTGCGGACAGGGAGACCGGGGAGCTGTTTTTT
CDR3aa: CASSADRETGELFF

j_gene: TRBJ1-1
d_gene: .
v_gene: TRBV30
abundance: .
CDR3nt: TGTGCCTGGAGTGCAAATTCGAACACTGAAGCTTTCTTT
CDR3aa: CAWSANSNTEAFF

j_gene: TRBJ2-1
d_gene: .
v_gene: TRBV24-1
abundance: .
CDR3nt: TGTGCCACCAGTGATCTCGGGACATTTAATTACAATGAGCAGTTCTTC
CDR3aa: CATSDLGTFNYNEQFF

j_gene: TRBJ2-1
d_gene: .
v_gene: TRBV7-6
abundance: .
CDR3nt: TGTGCCAGCAGCTTAGCTAGCTCCAATGAGCAGTTCTTC
CDR3aa: CASSLASSNEQFF

j_gene: TRBJ1-1
d_gene: TRBD1
v_gene: TRBV12-3/TRBV12-4
abundance: .
CDR3nt: TGTGCCAGCAGTCCACAGGGGAGGAGAGCTTTCTTT
CDR3aa: CASSPQGRRAFF

j_gene: TRBJ1-5
d_gene: .
v_gene: TRBV28
abundance: .
CDR3nt: TGTGCCAGCAGATCCAACAGGGAATATAGCAATCAGCCCCAGCATTTT
CDR3aa: CASRSNREYSNQPQHF

j_gene: TRBJ2-5
d_gene: .
v_gene: TRBV29-1
abundance: .
CDR3nt: TGCAGCGTCGCGGCCCAAGAGACCCAGTACTTC
CDR3aa: CSVAAQETQYF

j_gene: TRBJ2-7
d_gene: .
v_gene: TRBV3-1/TRBV3-2
abundance: .
CDR3nt: TGTGCCAGCAGCCAAGATATTAGCGGAACCTACGAGCAGTACTTC
CDR3aa: CASSQDISGTYEQYF

j_gene: TRBJ2-5
d_gene: .
v_gene: TRBV11-3
abundance: .
CDR3nt: TGTGCCAGCAGCTTAGCGCCCTCTAGGAAGGAGACCCAGTACTTC
CDR3aa: CASSLAPSRKETQYF

j_gene: TRBJ1-2
d_gene: .
v_gene: TRBV5-1
abundance: .
CDR3nt: TGCGCCAGCAGCCCCGGGACTAACTATGGCTACACCTTC
CDR3aa: CASSPGTNYGYTF

j_gene: TRBJ1-5
d_gene: .
v_gene: TRBV6-4
abundance: .
CDR3nt: TGTGCCAGCAGTGACGAGGGAGGGCAGCCCCAGCATTTT
CDR3aa: CASSDEGGQPQHF

j_gene: TRBJ2-1
d_gene: TRBD2
v_gene: TRBV6-5
abundance: .
CDR3nt: TGTGCCAGCAGTTCAGGACTAGCGGGAGGGAAGCAGTTCTTC
CDR3aa: CASSSGLAGGKQFF

j_gene: TRBJ1-1
d_gene: TRBD1
v_gene: TRBV6-5
abundance: .
CDR3nt: TGTGCCAGCAGCCCCCAGGTCAGGGGGACTGAAGCTTTCTTT
CDR3aa: CASSPQVRGTEAFF

j_gene: TRBJ1-5
d_gene: .
v_gene: TRBV2
abundance: .
CDR3nt: TGTGCCAGCAGTGAGCAGGGGAATCAGCCCCAGCATTTT
CDR3aa: CASSEQGNQPQHF

j_gene: TRBJ1-6
d_gene: TRBD1
v_gene: TRBV7-2
abundance: .
CDR3nt: TGTGCCAGCAGCTCAAAAATACGACAGGGGGCGCCTAATTCACCCCTCCACTTT
CDR3aa: CASSSKIRQGAPNSPLHF

j_gene: TRBJ1-1
d_gene: .
v_gene: TRBV29-1
abundance: .
CDR3nt: TGCAGCGTCCAACCTGAATTCGGTTCGGCTTTCTTT
CDR3aa: CSVQPEFGSAFF

j_gene: TRBJ2-1
d_gene: TRBD2
v_gene: TRBV4-1
abundance: .
CDR3nt: TGCGCCAGCAGCCAAGCTCAAAGCGGGGGGGCCTATGAGCAGTTCTTC
CDR3aa: CASSQAQSGGAYEQFF

j_gene: TRBJ2-7
d_gene: .
v_gene: TRBV19
abundance: .
CDR3nt: TGTGCCAGTAGAGGACGGGCGGGACTCAACTACGAGCAGTACTTC
CDR3aa: CASRGRAGLNYEQYF

j_gene: TRBJ1-1
d_gene: .
v_gene: TRBV6-2/TRBV6-3
abundance: .
CDR3nt: TGTGCCAGCAGTTACTCGTCATCCCGGCGGACTGAAGCTTTCTTT
CDR3aa: CASSYSSSRRTEAFF

j_gene: TRBJ1-3
d_gene: .
v_gene: TRBV4-1
abundance: .
CDR3nt: TGCGCCAGCAGAGGGGATTCTGGCGACCGAAACACCATATATTTT
CDR3aa: CASRGDSGDRNTIYF

j_gene: TRBJ1-6
d_gene: .
v_gene: TRBV3-1/TRBV3-2
abundance: few
CDR3nt: TGTGCCAGCAGCCTTAGCTGGGGGCCCGCGGATTCACCCCTCCACTTT
CDR3aa: CASSLSWGPADSPLHF

j_gene: TRBJ2-2
d_gene: TRBD2
v_gene: TRBV4-2
abundance: .
CDR3nt: TGTGCCAGCAGCCAAGAGGCATCGGGGGGATACACCGGGGAGCTGTTTTTT
CDR3aa: CASSQEASGGYTGELFF

j_gene: TRBJ1-2
d_gene: .
v_gene: TRBV15
abundance: .
CDR3nt: TGTGCCACCAGCACTACAGGGTTTGGCTACACCTTC
CDR3aa: CATSTTGFGYTF

j_gene: TRBJ2-3
d_gene: TRBD2
v_gene: TRBV9
abundance: .
CDR3nt: TGTGCCAGCAGCGGGGGACTAGCGGGAGCTAGCACAGATACGCAGTATTTT
CDR3aa: CASSGGLAGASTDTQYF

j_gene: TRBJ2-7
d_gene: .
v_gene: TRBV30
abundance: .
CDR3nt: TGTGCCTGGAGTCAGGGGTCAGGGCTCTACGAGCAGTACTTC
CDR3aa: CAWSQGSGLYEQYF

j_gene: TRBJ2-1
d_gene: .
v_gene: TRBV11-3
abundance: .
CDR3nt: TGTGCCAGCAGCTTAAGAGGGAGCCCCTACAATGAGCAGTTCTTC
CDR3aa: CASSLRGSPYNEQFF

j_gene: TRBJ2-1
d_gene: .
v_gene: TRBV7-2
abundance: .
CDR3nt: TGTGCCAGCAGCGGACTGCCCAAGGATGAGCAGTTCTTC
CDR3aa: CASSGLPKDEQFF

j_gene: TRBJ1-1
d_gene: .
v_gene: TRBV11-2
abundance: .
CDR3nt: TGTGCCAGCAGCCGGGGGGAATACACGGCGACTGAAGCTTTCTTT
CDR3aa: CASSRGEYTATEAFF

j_gene: TRBJ2-2
d_gene: .
v_gene: TRBV7-9
abundance: .
CDR3nt: TGTGCCAGCAGCTTGGCATCCGGACTGGGGGAGCTGTTTTTT
CDR3aa: CASSLASGLGELFF

j_gene: TRBJ1-6
d_gene: .
v_gene: TRBV7-8
abundance: .
CDR3nt: TGTGCCAGCAGCTTACAGCAGGAATCACCCCTCCACTTT
CDR3aa: CASSLQQESPLHF

j_gene: TRBJ2-3
d_gene: .
v_gene: TRBV9
abundance: .
CDR3nt: TGTGCCAGCAGCGTAGGGGCAGGAGGAGACGGGAGCACAGATACGCAGTATTTT
CDR3aa: CASSVGAGGDGSTDTQYF

j_gene: TRBJ1-4
d_gene: .
v_gene: TRBV6-5
abundance: .
CDR3nt: TGTGCCAGCACCTCACAGACAACTAATGAAAAACTGTTTTTT
CDR3aa: CASTSQTTNEKLFF

j_gene: TRBJ2-2
d_gene: TRBD1
v_gene: TRBV7-3
abundance: .
CDR3nt: TGTGCCAGCAGCTTGGGCGCAGGGGGCCTGAACACCGGGGAGCTGTTTTTT
CDR3aa: CASSLGAGGLNTGELFF